These 25 T cell receptor beta chains came from one sample sequenced in a study of cytomegalovirus exposure and HLA in healthy donors. PCR used 60 Vbeta primers and 13 Jbeta primers. The data were produced by immunoSEQ multiplex PCR, yet TCRdb's version contains in-frame clones alone and is incomplete. The table lists roughly 120,000 clones, with roughly 1% in the top ten. The sample comprised PBMCs. These receptors all stem from a man between 18 and 35 years old in good health and CMV-seronegative.

The CDR3 coding sequence is TGTGCCAGCAGCTTAGCTTTGCGGACCTACAATGAGCAGTTCTTC. Amino acids: CASSLALRTYNEQFF. The chain carries TRBV7-9 and TRBJ2-1; D unclear. The CDR3 consists of 15 residues. V lost 0 bases and J lost 2, with 8 bases in between. Germline V gene sequence: CDR1 SEHNR, CDR2 FQNEAQ (reference sequence).

The V and J genes are TRBV19 and TRBJ2-7, with D unresolved. This CDR3 spans 15 amino acids. Germline assignment: CDR1 LNHDA and CDR2 SQIVND (reference sequence). V lost 6 bases and J lost 0, with 15 bases in between. CDR3 nucleotides: TGTGCCAGTAGGTCGACTCCTAAGAGCTCCTACGAGCAGTACTTC. Translation gives CASRSTPKSSYEQYF.

The chain uses TRBV6-5 and TRBJ2-7; possibly TRBD2 for D (6 bases). The CDR3 sequence is 15 residues long. Trimming took 6 bases from V and 3 from J, leaving 18 bases between them. Germline CDR1 is MNHEY and CDR2 is SVGAGI. DNA of the CDR3: TGTGCCAGCAGACCCACCGGGACGGGAGTCTACGAGCAGTACTTC. Its translation: CASRPTGTGVYEQYF.

V and J are TRBV7-9 and TRBJ1-2; no clear D gene. The CDR3 is 15 residues long. The V and J ends lost 1 base and 3 bases respectively, with 12 bases between them. Germline V gives CDR1 SEHNR, CDR2 FQNEAQ (reference sequence). As DNA, the CDR3 is TGTGCCAGCAGCTTAGGACCTGGCGGGGACTATGGCTACACCTTC. Translating gives CASSLGPGGDYGYTF. The full variable domain, its missing parts supplied by reference TRBV7-9 and TRBJ1-2, is DTGVSQNPRHKITKRGQNVTFRCDPISEHNRLYWYRQTLGQGPEFLTYFQNEAQLEKSRLLSDRFSAERPKGSFSTLEIQRTEQGDSAMYLCASSLGPGGDYGYTFGSGTRLTVV.

The genes are TRBV11-2 and TRBJ2-7; weak D call: TRBD2 (6 bases). The CDR3 has 16 residues. V was trimmed by 5 bases and J by 0 bases, leaving 17 bases between them. CDR1 is SGHAT, CDR2 FQNNGV, per germline. CDR3 sequence: CASSPTRDLSSYEQYF. CDR3 nucleotide sequence: TGTGCCAGCAGCCCTACCCGGGACTTGAGCTCCTACGAGCAGTACTTC.

J is TRBJ1-1 and V is TRBV9; D is ambiguous. The germline V gene encodes CDR1 SGDLS and CDR2 YYNGEE. The CDR3 runs to 13 residues. V lost 3 bases to trimming and J lost 8 bases, with 14 bases between them. CDR3 sequence: CASSGPGLSEAFF. CDR3 bases: TGTGCCAGCAGCGGTCCCGGACTATCCGAAGCTTTCTTT.

CDR3 coding DNA: TGTGCCAGCCGTGGGACAGCCTACGAGCAGTACTTC. It translates to CASRGTAYEQYF. The chain employs TRBV2 and TRBJ2-7; 7 positions match TRBD1. This CDR3 has 12 residues. The V segment lost 8 bases and the J segment 2 bases; nucleotides outside the gene matches: 3. Germline CDR1 and CDR2: SNHLY and FYNNEI.

The chain recombines TRBV29-1 with TRBJ1-1, with D unclear. This CDR3 comprises 15 residues. Trimming left V 3 bases short and J 4 bases short, with 18 bases between. The V gene's germline CDR1 is SQVTM and CDR2 ANQGSEA. For the CDR3, the DNA is TGCAGCGTTGATGGGGAGGAGAGGGTCATCACTGAAGCTTTCTTT. Protein sequence: CSVDGEERVITEAFF.

V and J are TRBV6-5 and TRBJ1-1; tentatively, D is TRBD1 (5 bases). Trimming took 6 bases from V and 0 from J, leaving 11 bases between them. The CDR3 spans 14 residues. CDR1 is MNHEY, CDR2 SVGAGI, per germline. As DNA, the CDR3 is TGTGCCAGCAGCCCCCCAGGGCTGAACACTGAAGCTTTCTTT. Protein: CASSPPGLNTEAFF.

The V and J genes are TRBV4-2 and TRBJ2-7; 8 nucleotides agree with TRBD2. The CDR3 contains 16 residues. Germline trimming cut 1 base from V and 0 bases from J; bases unmatched to any gene: 5. Germline V CDR1 and CDR2: LGHNA, YNFKEQ. This chain's CDR3 is CASSQAGAGASYEQYF. CDR3 nucleotide sequence: TGTGCCAGCAGCCAAGCGGGAGCGGGAGCCTCCTACGAGCAGTACTTC.

The gene calls are TRBV30 and TRBJ2-3, with a possible D match to TRBD1 (6 bases). Germline CDR1 is GTSNPN and CDR2 is SVGIG (reference sequence). Trimming took 1 base from V and 6 from J, leaving 23 bases between them. This CDR3 is 17 amino acids long. DNA of the CDR3: TGTGCCTGGAGTGACATGCAGGGGTTTTTTCTTTCGGATACGCAGTATTTT. It specifies CAWSDMQGFFLSDTQYF. The entire variable domain, with the rest obtained from reference TRBV30 and TRBJ2-3, is as follows: SQTIHQWPATLVQPVGSPLSLECTVEGTSNPNLYWYRQAAGRGLQLLFYSVGIGQISSEVPQNLSASRPQDRQFILSSKKLLLSDSGFYLCAWSDMQGFFLSDTQYFGPGTRLTVL.

This sequence joins TRBV4-1 and TRBJ2-5; D gene unclear. Germline V gene data show CDR1 as MGHRA and CDR2 as YSYEKL. Trimming pared 1 base from V and 6 bases from J, leaving 9 bases between. This CDR3 comprises 13 residues. CDR3 loop: CASSQAVLQTQYF. The CDR3 DNA reads as TGCGCCAGCAGCCAAGCGGTGTTGCAGACCCAGTACTTC.

The rearrangement uses TRBV27 and TRBJ2-7; 7 nucleotides line up with TRBD1. Germline V lookup: CDR1 MNHEY, CDR2 SMNVEV (reference sequence). V lost 0 bases and J lost 2; bases outside the gene matches: 7. This CDR3 comprises 16 residues. DNA for the CDR3: TGTGCCAGCAGTTTATCAACAGGGGAATTTACCTACGAGCAGTACTTC. Translation: CASSLSTGEFTYEQYF.

The V call is TRBV5-3, the J call TRBJ2-7; D perhaps matches TRBD1 (6 bases). TRBV5-3 is identified as an open reading frame with a role that is uncertain. V was trimmed by 0 bases and J by 0 bases, leaving 7 bases between them. The CDR3 extends over 14 amino acids. The CDR3 loop is CARSLGGLSYEQYF. DNA for the CDR3: TGTGCCAGAAGCTTGGGGGGGCTCTCCTACGAGCAGTACTTC.

V is TRBV7-8 and J is TRBJ2-7; a possible D gene is TRBD1 (5 bases). CDR3 size: 13 residues. The germline CDR1 and CDR2 sequences are SGHVS and FQNEAQ. Trimming took 10 bases from V and 0 from J, leaving 13 bases between them. In DNA, the CDR3 is TGTGCCACCAGGACACGGTTCTCCTACGAGCAGTACTTC. Amino acids: CATRTRFSYEQYF.

The rearrangement joins TRBV7-2 to TRBJ2-2; tentative D call: TRBD1 (5 bases). The CDR3 is 13 amino acids. Germline V gene data show CDR1 as SGHTA and CDR2 as FQGNSA. V lost 4 bases to trimming and J lost 6 bases, with 9 bases between them. CDR3 protein: CASSSRVAGELFF. In nucleotides, the CDR3 is TGTGCCAGCAGCTCCAGGGTCGCCGGGGAGCTGTTTTTT.

The chain carries TRBV7-9 and TRBJ1-2; no definite D call. CDR1 and CDR2 from the germline V gene are SEHNR and FQNEAQ (reference sequence). V lost 7 bases and J lost 0, with 15 bases in between. This CDR3 has 15 amino acids. The CDR3 nucleotides are TGTGCCAGCACCCTAGAGCACTCAGCTAACTATGGCTACACCTTC. As protein: CASTLEHSANYGYTF.

V is TRBV5-4 and J is TRBJ2-5; D is undetermined. The CDR3 is 12 residues long. With 3 bases removed from V and 5 bases from J, the gap between germline ends came to 8 bases. Germline CDR1 reads SGHNT; CDR2 reads YYREEE (reference sequence). CDR3 coding DNA: TGTGCCAGCAGCTCCCCCCAGGAGACCCAGTACTTC. The encoded protein is CASSSPQETQYF.

CDR3 in amino acids: CATETSGTDTQYF. The CDR3 nucleotides are TGTGCCACCGAAACTAGCGGCACAGATACGCAGTATTTT. The chain joins TRBV6-5 to TRBJ2-3; 7 bases are shared with TRBD2. Looked up from germline, CDR1 is MNHEY and CDR2 is SVGAGI. The V and J ends lost 10 bases and 1 base, in that order; junction bases with no gene match: 5. The CDR3 has 13 amino acids.

The V call is TRBV30, the J call TRBJ1-5; D remains unclear. This CDR3 has 13 amino acids. Trimming stripped 0 bases from V and 6 bases from J, with 9 bases between. CDR1 GTSNPN and CDR2 SVGIG come from the germline V gene (reference sequence). The CDR3 nucleotides are TGTGCCTGGAGTGTAAGCGGTACTCAGCCCCAGCATTTT. It is translated as CAWSVSGTQPQHF.

In DNA form, the CDR3 reads TGTGCCAGCAGTTCGGACAGGGCAGGAGAGCAGTTCTTC. Encoded protein: CASSSDRAGEQFF. The chain has TRBV6-1 and TRBJ2-1, with 8 positions matching TRBD1. Germline V CDR1 and CDR2: MNHNS, SASEGT. The CDR3 contains 13 residues. Trimming removed 5 bases from V and 10 bases from J; junction bases left unmatched: 7.

The V call is TRBV7-9, the J call TRBJ2-7; TRBD1 aligns across 9 bases. The CDR3 extends over 15 amino acids. Germline V lookup: CDR1 SEHNR, CDR2 FQNEAQ (reference sequence). The ends lost 5 bases at V and 3 bases at J; junction bases unmatched: 8. CDR3: CASSPWDRVGYEQYF. The CDR3 coding sequence is TGTGCCAGCAGCCCCTGGGACAGGGTGGGCTACGAGCAGTACTTC.

The V call is TRBV5-6, the J call TRBJ2-5, with D perhaps matching TRBD2 (6 bases). The closer fit of TRBJ2-7 to the DNA end suggests the J call may be wrong. Germline V gene sequence: CDR1 SGHDT, CDR2 YYEEEE. The CDR3 spans 17 residues. The CDR3 DNA reads as TGTGCCAGCAGCCCCCTTGGGGCGGGAACCAAGATTTACGAGCAGTACTTC. This encodes CASSPLGAGTKIYEQYF.

The rearrangement uses TRBV19 and TRBJ1-2, with 7 bases aligning to TRBD1. Unmatched junction bases numbered 8, after V lost 6 bases and J lost 1 base. There are 15 residues in the CDR3. Germline values: CDR1 LNHDA, CDR2 SQIVND (reference sequence). CDR3 amino acids: CASRVMGQINYGYTF. CDR3 DNA: TGTGCCAGTAGGGTCATGGGACAGATTAACTATGGCTACACCTTC. The variable domain in full, completed from reference TRBV19 and TRBJ1-2, reads DGGITQSPKYLFRKEGQNVTLSCEQNLNHDAMYWYRQDPGQGLRLIYYSQIVNDFQKGDIAEGYSVSREKKESFPLTVTSAQKNPTAFYLCASRVMGQINYGYTFGSGTRLTVV.

The chain employs TRBV6-6 and TRBJ2-6, with TRBD2 matching over 7 bases. The CDR3 covers 15 residues. Germline V lookup: CDR1 MNHNY, CDR2 SVGAGI (reference sequence). V lost 10 bases and J lost 0; bases outside the gene matches: 6. The CDR3 protein is CATSWGGSGANVLTF. DNA for the CDR3: TGTGCCACCTCTTGGGGGGGCTCTGGGGCCAACGTCCTGACTTTC.